This passage covers 27 T cell receptor beta chains from one sample sequenced in a study of Ad26.COV2.S vaccination and SARS-CoV-2 variants. The protocol was immunoSEQ multiplex PCR, while the TCRdb copy is restricted to in-frame clones and leaves out a portion. The table has over 100,000 clones, around three quarters seen once. Sequenced material: peripheral blood, taken after recovery from COVID-19. The origin of the receptors is a human donor who had recovered from COVID-19.

This rearrangement joins TRBV9 to TRBJ2-6; D remains unclear. The V gene's germline CDR1 is SGDLS and CDR2 YYNGEE. V was cut by 3 bases and J by 4 bases, with 17 bases left in between. The CDR3 sequence is 17 residues long. The CDR3 sequence is CASSGTSRVSGANVLTF. Here the CDR3 DNA reads TGTGCCAGCAGCGGAACATCTCGCGTATCGGGGGCCAACGTCCTGACTTTC.

This chain connects TRBV5-1 to TRBJ1-1, with 8 bases lining up with TRBD1. The length of the CDR3 is 16 residues. In germline, CDR1 is SGHRS, CDR2 YFSETQ. J was trimmed by 0 bases and V by 4 bases; bases with no gene match: 8. The CDR3 DNA reads as TGCGCCAGCAGCGGAGGGACAGGACAATTGAACACTGAAGCTTTCTTT. Its translation: CASSGGTGQLNTEAFF.

V gene TRBV29-1 combines with J gene TRBJ2-6; no clear D gene. The CDR3 consists of 13 residues. The V gene lost 5 bases and the J gene lost 0 bases, with 5 bases spanning the gap. Germline-derived CDR1 and CDR2 are SQVTM and ANQGSEA. CDR3 coding DNA: TGCAGCGTTACATCCTCTGGGGCCAACGTCCTGACTTTC. The encoded protein is CSVTSSGANVLTF.

The V gene is TRBV10-2, the J gene TRBJ1-4; 10 bases are shared with TRBD1. The length of the CDR3 is 15 residues. With V trimmed by 6 bases and J by 5 bases, 6 bases remained unmatched. Germline V CDR1 and CDR2: WSHSY, SAAADI. CDR3 sequence (DNA): TGCGCCAGCAGGGCCGGGACAGGGGAGAATGAAAAACTGTTTTTT. Translating gives CASRAGTGENEKLFF.

On this clone: Its ends do not fully match the called genes, so a read error is possible. Other DNA sequences within the sample encode an identical CDR3. The CDR3 sequence: CASSPQTGQYGYTF. The CDR3 DNA reads TGTGCCAGCAGCCCTCAGACAGGACAATATGGCTATACCTTC. The rearrangement links TRBV5-5 to TRBJ1-2; D is possibly TRBD1 (6 bases). Germline values: CDR1 SGHKS, CDR2 YYEKEE (reference sequence). The CDR3 runs to 14 residues.

The chain has TRBV4-1 and TRBJ2-1, with a tentative D call TRBD2 (6 bases). The CDR3 loop spans 18 amino acids. The ends were cut back, 0 bases at V and 0 bases at J, with 15 bases in the middle. Looked up from germline, CDR1 is MGHRA and CDR2 is YSYEKL. CDR3 loop: CASSQESPGVSSYNEQFF. The CDR3 DNA reads as TGCGCCAGCAGCCAAGAAAGCCCGGGGGTAAGCTCCTACAATGAGCAGTTCTTC.

The chain links TRBV7-3 to TRBJ1-1; a weak D match, TRBD1 (6 bases). The CDR3 is 13 residues long. With 0 bases removed from V and 11 bases from J, the gap between germline ends came to 13 bases. Germline V gives CDR1 SGHTA, CDR2 FQGTGA. CDR3 coding DNA: TGTGCCAGCAGCTTAACTTCATGGGGGGCTGCTTTCTTT. Encoded protein: CASSLTSWGAAFF.

This clone was counted only a few times. J is TRBJ1-6 and V is TRBV24-1, with TRBD1 as a possible D gene (5 bases). The CDR3 loop spans 13 amino acids. From germline, CDR1 is KGHDR and CDR2 SFDVKD. Trimming shortened V by 0 bases and J by 10 bases, and 6 bases separated the two germline ends. In nucleotides, the CDR3 is TGTGCCACCAGTGATTTGAGGGGATCACCCCTCCACTTT. This sequence encodes CATSDLRGSPLHF.

The chain is built from TRBV28 and TRBJ1-1, with D possibly being TRBD1 (5 bases). The CDR3 extends over 15 amino acids. V dropped 4 bases and J dropped 10 bases, with 22 bases sitting between them. CDR1 and CDR2 (germline): MDHEN, SYDVKM. CDR3: CASSSRVGGRYGAFF. The CDR3 bases are TGTGCCAGCAGTTCTCGAGTTGGGGGAAGGTACGGAGCTTTCTTT.

V and J are TRBV7-2 and TRBJ1-2; D possibly corresponds to TRBD1 (5 bases). CDR3 length equals 17 residues. The germline CDR1 and CDR2 sequences are SGHTA and FQGNSA. V was cut by 0 bases and J by 0 bases, with 14 bases left in between. CDR3 sequence: CASSLATGTRANYGYTF. In DNA form, the CDR3 reads TGTGCCAGCAGCTTAGCCACAGGCACCCGTGCTAACTATGGCTACACCTTC.

The V and J genes are TRBV28 and TRBJ1-3, with a tentative D call TRBD1 (5 bases). This CDR3 has 14 residues. Germline CDR1 MDHEN, CDR2 SYDVKM. V was shortened by 7 bases and J by 1 base, with 11 bases between the two germline ends. This CDR3 is CASIQGISGNTIYF. CDR3 coding DNA: TGTGCCAGCATCCAGGGAATTTCTGGAAACACCATATATTTT.

The chain joins TRBV7-9 to TRBJ2-5; D is unresolved. CDR1 and CDR2 (germline): SEHNR, FQNEAQ (reference sequence). Trimming took off 1 base at V and 2 bases at J, with 11 bases between the two ends. This CDR3 region has 15 residues. CDR3 coding DNA: TGTGCCAGCAGCTTAGGGGCAGGAGAACAAGAGACCCAGTACTTC. This codes for CASSLGAGEQETQYF.

The chain carries TRBV5-5 and TRBJ1-2; possibly TRBD1 for D (6 bases). Germline CDR1 SGHKS, CDR2 YYEKEE (reference sequence). V gave up 0 bases and J gave up 4 bases, with 22 bases separating them. This CDR3 region has 18 residues. CDR3 nucleotide sequence: TGTGCCAGCAGCTTGGATGCCGGGGGCTCATCCATAAGCTATGGCTACACCTTC. It encodes CASSLDAGGSSISYGYTF.

This rearrangement joins TRBV11-2 to TRBJ1-4; TRBD1 is a possible D gene (6 bases). The ends were cut back, 4 bases at V and 7 bases at J, with 10 bases in the middle. The CDR3 contains 13 residues. Germline CDR1 SGHAT, CDR2 FQNNGV. The chain's CDR3 is CASSYGTPEKLFF. CDR3 in DNA: TGTGCCAGCAGCTACGGGACACCTGAAAAACTGTTTTTT.

In its sample, this clone was seen once. The J gene is TRBJ2-2, the V gene TRBV30; a possible D gene is TRBD2 (6 bases). CDR1 is GTSNPN, CDR2 SVGIG, per germline (reference sequence). This CDR3 has 15 residues. V lost 5 bases and J lost 0, with 13 bases in between. The CDR3 region has the DNA TGTGCCTGGGGCTCGGGGAGGTCGAACACCGGGGAGCTGTTTTTT. Its protein is CAWGSGRSNTGELFF.

The chain combines TRBV6-5 with TRBJ1-5, with D unresolved. V lost 4 bases and J 5 bases, leaving 12 bases between the germline ends. This CDR3 is built from 14 residues. Germline values: CDR1 MNHEY, CDR2 SVGAGI. The CDR3 bases are TGTGCCAGCAGTTCCTCGGGGTGGCATCAGCCCCAGCATTTT. Its translation: CASSSSGWHQPQHF.

This sequence joins TRBV3-1 (or the pseudogene TRBV3-2) and TRBJ2-7; no clear D. V was cut by 3 bases and J by 0 bases, with 6 bases left in between. The CDR3 runs to 13 residues. CDR1 is LGHDT, CDR2 YNNKEL, per germline (reference sequence). DNA for the CDR3: TGTGCCAGCAGCCAGGCCACCTCCTACGAGCAGTACTTC. Translation: CASSQATSYEQYF.

The chain joins TRBV11-3 to TRBJ1-1; 7 bases align to TRBD1. The CDR3 length is 12 residues. The germline V gene has CDR1 SGHNT and CDR2 YENEEA. V lost 1 base and J lost 8; bases outside the gene matches: 1. The CDR3 nucleotides read TGTGCCAGCAGCTTAGGACAGGGCGAAGCTTTCTTT. Translation: CASSLGQGEAFF.

In regard to this clone: This specimen includes other DNA sequences encoding the same CDR3. The chain links TRBV6-5 to TRBJ2-5; 9 nucleotides align to TRBD1. Germline V gene lookup returns CDR1 MNHEY and CDR2 SVGAGI. This CDR3 region has 13 residues. The trim removed 5 bases at V and 3 bases at J, leaving 1 base unmatched. Here the CDR3 DNA reads TGTGCCAGCAGTCGGGACAGGGAAGAGACCCAGTACTTC. Amino acid sequence: CASSRDREETQYF.

This rearrangement joins TRBV11-2 to TRBJ2-5, with 14 bases matching TRBD2. CDR3 size: 16 residues. Losses at the gene ends were 5 bases for V and 7 bases for J; bases not matched to a gene: 9. In germline, CDR1 is SGHAT, CDR2 FQNNGV. The CDR3 region is CASSLGGTSGGRTQYF. CDR3 sequence (DNA): TGTGCCAGCAGCCTCGGGGGGACTAGCGGGGGACGGACCCAGTACTTC.

In this sample, this clone turned up a few times. The rearrangement joins TRBV11-2 to TRBJ1-1, with D perhaps matching TRBD1 (5 bases). The CDR3 has 15 residues. CDR1 SGHAT and CDR2 FQNNGV come from the germline V gene. V lost 5 bases and J 3 bases, leaving 16 bases between the germline ends. Written as DNA, the CDR3 is TGTGCCAGCAGCCCCGTCGGGGGATCGGACACTGAAGCTTTCTTT. It codes for CASSPVGGSDTEAFF.

The rearrangement uses TRBV11-2 and TRBJ2-5; 13 bases agree with TRBD2. Germline V gene lookup returns CDR1 SGHAT and CDR2 FQNNGV. The CDR3 runs 16 residues. V shed 2 bases and J 2 bases; nucleotides not matched to a gene: 2. The CDR3 region has the DNA TGTGCCAGCAGCTTAACACTAGCGGGGGGGCAAGAGACCCAGTACTTC. This gives the protein CASSLTLAGGQETQYF.

V is TRBV7-9 and J is TRBJ2-7; TRBD1 matches at 8 bases. CDR3 length: 16 residues. The germline CDR1 and CDR2 sequences are SEHNR and FQNEAQ (reference sequence). V shed 4 bases, J shed 6 bases, and the junction held 14 bases outside the gene matches. The CDR3 DNA is TGTGCCAGCAGCTCTACCGCTGGGACAGGAAAGGGCGAGCAGTACTTC. Its protein product is CASSSTAGTGKGEQYF.

The V gene is TRBV6-6, the J gene TRBJ2-7, with a weak D call TRBD2 (5 bases). CDR1 and CDR2 (germline): MNHNY, SVGAGI (reference sequence). V lost 8 bases to trimming and J lost 3 bases, with 14 bases between them. The CDR3 sequence is 13 residues long. The DNA of the CDR3 is TGTGCCAGCGCCGGGATTGGAGGCTACGAGCAGTACTTC. It yields the protein CASAGIGGYEQYF.

The gene calls are TRBV7-2 and TRBJ1-6; D might be TRBD1 (6 bases). The CDR3 extends over 15 amino acids. The V gene's germline CDR1 is SGHTA and CDR2 FQGNSA. The V and J ends lost 1 base and 8 bases respectively, with 12 bases between them. The CDR3 coding sequence is TGTGCCAGCAGCTTAGGGATGACAGGAGATTCACCCCTCCACTTT. It encodes CASSLGMTGDSPLHF.

V and J are TRBV6-5 and TRBJ1-6; D is possibly TRBD1 (6 bases). V was pared by 8 bases and J by 8 bases, with 16 bases between. The germline V gene encodes CDR1 MNHEY and CDR2 SVGAGI. The CDR3 is 14 residues long. CDR3 protein: CASGTQNFDSPLHF. Here the CDR3 DNA reads TGTGCCAGCGGGACACAGAATTTTGATTCACCCCTCCACTTT.

This rearrangement joins TRBV4-1 to TRBJ2-1, with 9 positions matching TRBD2. The CDR3 loop spans 17 amino acids. CDR1 and CDR2 from the germline V gene are MGHRA and YSYEKL. V was pared by 2 bases and J by 7 bases, with 12 bases of the junction left unmatched. The CDR3 DNA sequence: TGCGCCAGCAGCCAATTCACGCGGGGGGGCCTTAGAAATGAGCAGTTCTTC. Translating it yields CASSQFTRGGLRNEQFF.